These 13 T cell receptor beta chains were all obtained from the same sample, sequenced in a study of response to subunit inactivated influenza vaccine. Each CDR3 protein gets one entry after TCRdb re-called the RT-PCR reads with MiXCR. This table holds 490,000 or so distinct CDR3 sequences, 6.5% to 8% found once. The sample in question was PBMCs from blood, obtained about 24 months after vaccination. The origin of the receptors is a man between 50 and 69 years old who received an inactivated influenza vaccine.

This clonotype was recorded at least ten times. The CDR3 here is CASSQVDWGYTF. The DNA for the CDR3 is TGTGCCAGCAGCCAAGTGGACTGGGGCTACACCTTC. The genes are TRBV14 and TRBJ1-2; D uncertain. V was trimmed by 1 base and J by 8 bases, leaving 8 bases between them. The CDR3 has 12 amino acids. Germline CDR1 and CDR2: SGHDN and FVKESK.

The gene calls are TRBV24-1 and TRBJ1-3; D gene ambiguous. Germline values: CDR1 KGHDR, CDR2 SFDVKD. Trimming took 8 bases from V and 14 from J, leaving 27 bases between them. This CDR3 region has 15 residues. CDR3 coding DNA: TGTGCCACCATCTCCTTCGACCCGGGTCCCAACAGCGTATATTTT. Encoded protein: CATISFDPGPNSVYF.

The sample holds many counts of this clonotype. The CDR3 DNA sequence: TGTGCCAGCAGCTTAGCGCTGGGTGTGAATGAGCAGTTCTTC. It codes for CASSLALGVNEQFF. The V gene is TRBV7-2, the J gene TRBJ2-1; no clear D gene. Germline V gives CDR1 SGHTA, CDR2 FQGNSA. The CDR3 is 14 residues long. The V and J ends lost 0 bases and 7 bases respectively, with 10 bases between them. The full variable domain, its missing parts supplied by reference TRBV7-2 and TRBJ2-1, is GAGVSQSPSNKVTEKGKDVELRCDPISGHTALYWYRQSLGQGLEFLIYFQGNSAPDKSGLPSDRFSAERTGGSVSTLTIQRTQQEDSAVYLCASSLALGVNEQFFGPGTRLTVL.

The CDR3 nucleotides are TGTGCCAGCAGTTTAGAAGGACTAGCGGGGACCCCGGAACGGTTAGATACGCAGTATTTT. Translating gives CASSLEGLAGTPERLDTQYF. The rearrangement uses TRBV28 and TRBJ2-3, with 12 positions matching TRBD2. This CDR3 has 20 amino acids. Trimming cost V 2 bases and J 5 bases; bases outside gene matches: 17. The germline CDR1 and CDR2 sequences are MDHEN and SYDVKM.

CDR3 sequence: CSASGDYRTYNEQFF. DNA of the CDR3: TGCAGTGCTAGCGGGGACTATCGAACCTACAATGAGCAGTTCTTC. The chain couples TRBV20-1 to TRBJ2-1; 7 bases match TRBD2. The trim removed 3 bases at V and 2 bases at J, leaving 7 bases unmatched. CDR1 and CDR2 (germline): DFQATT, SNEGSKA (reference sequence). The CDR3 is 15 amino acids.

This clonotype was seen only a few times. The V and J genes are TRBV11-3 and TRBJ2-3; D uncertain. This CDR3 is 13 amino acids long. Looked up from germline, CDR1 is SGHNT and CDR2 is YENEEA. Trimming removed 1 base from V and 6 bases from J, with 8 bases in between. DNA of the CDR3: TGTGCCAGCAGCTTAGGGAAAACTGATACGCAGTATTTT. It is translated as CASSLGKTDTQYF.

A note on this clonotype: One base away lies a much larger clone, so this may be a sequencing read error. CDR3 sequence (DNA): TGCAGTGCTACAGTGGAGGCGGGAGGTGGCTACGAGCAGTACTTC. Translating gives CSATVEAGGGYEQYF. J is TRBJ2-7 and V is TRBV20-1; 8 bases map to TRBD2. Germline trimming cut 4 bases from V and 3 bases from J; bases unmatched to any gene: 11. The CDR3 has 15 residues. Per the germline V gene, CDR1 is DFQATT and CDR2 is SNEGSKA (reference sequence).

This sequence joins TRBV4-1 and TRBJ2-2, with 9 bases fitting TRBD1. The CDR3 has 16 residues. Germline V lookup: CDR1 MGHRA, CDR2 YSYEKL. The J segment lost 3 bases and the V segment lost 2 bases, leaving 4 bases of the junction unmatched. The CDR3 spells CASSQSTGGHTGELFF. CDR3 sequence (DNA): TGCGCCAGCAGCCAATCGACAGGGGGGCACACCGGGGAGCTGTTTTTT.

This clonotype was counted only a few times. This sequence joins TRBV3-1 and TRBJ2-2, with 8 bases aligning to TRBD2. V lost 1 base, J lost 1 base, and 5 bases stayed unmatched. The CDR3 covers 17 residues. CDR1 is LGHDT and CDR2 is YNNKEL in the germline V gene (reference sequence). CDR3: CASSQGGLAGNTGELFF. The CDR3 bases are TGTGCCAGCAGCCAAGGTGGGCTAGCGGGGAACACCGGGGAGCTGTTTTTT. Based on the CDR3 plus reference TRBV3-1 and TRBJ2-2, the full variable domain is DTAVSQTPKYLVTQMGNDKSIKCEQNLGHDTMYWYKQDSKKFLKIMFSYNNKELIINETVPNRFSPKSPDKAHLNLHINSLELGDSAVYFCASSQGGLAGNTGELFFGEGSRLTVL.

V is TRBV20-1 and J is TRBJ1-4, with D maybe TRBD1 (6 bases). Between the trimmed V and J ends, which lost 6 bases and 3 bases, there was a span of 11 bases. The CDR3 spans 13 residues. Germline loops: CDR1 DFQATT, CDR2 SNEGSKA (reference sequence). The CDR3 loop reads CSAGGAANEKLFF. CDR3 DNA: TGCAGTGCGGGGGGGGCGGCTAATGAAAAACTGTTTTTT.

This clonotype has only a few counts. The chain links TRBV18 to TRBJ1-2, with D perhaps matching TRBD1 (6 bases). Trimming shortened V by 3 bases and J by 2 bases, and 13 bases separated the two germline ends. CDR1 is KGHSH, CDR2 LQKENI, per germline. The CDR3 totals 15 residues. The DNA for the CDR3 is TGTGCCAGCTCACCCTGGACAGATCGGAACTATGGCTACACCTTC. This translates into CASSPWTDRNYGYTF.

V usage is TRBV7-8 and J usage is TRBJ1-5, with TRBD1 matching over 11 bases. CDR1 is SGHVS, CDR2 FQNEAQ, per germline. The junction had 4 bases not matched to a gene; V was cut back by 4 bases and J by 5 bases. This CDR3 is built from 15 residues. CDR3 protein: CASSSGQGAYQPQHF. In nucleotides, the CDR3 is TGTGCCAGCAGCTCCGGACAGGGGGCGTATCAGCCCCAGCATTTT. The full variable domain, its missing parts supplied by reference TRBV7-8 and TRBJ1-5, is GAGVSQSPRYKVAKRGQDVALRCDPISGHVSLFWYQQALGQGPEFLTYFQNEAQLDKSGLPSDRFFAERPEGSVSTLKIQRTQQEDSAVYLCASSSGQGAYQPQHFGDGTRLSIL.

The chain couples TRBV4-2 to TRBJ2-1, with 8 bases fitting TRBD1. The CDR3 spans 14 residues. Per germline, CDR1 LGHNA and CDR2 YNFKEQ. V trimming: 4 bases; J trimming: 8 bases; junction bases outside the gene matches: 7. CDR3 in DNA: TGTGCCAGCAGCCGGCCGACAGGGGTGGATGAGCAGTTCTTC. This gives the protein CASSRPTGVDEQFF.